These 13 T cell receptor beta chains share one sample of origin, sequenced in a study of OX40 agonist ivuxolimab in advanced cancers. Assay: immunoSEQ multiplex PCR; the TCRdb copy retains only in-frame clones and omits some. Seen here are around 95,000 clones, approximately 91% observed once, and the top ten hold over 0.65%. Sequencing was performed on CD4+ or CD8+ T cells sorted from blood, taken in a trial of the OX40 agonist ivuxolimab. Receptors originate from an adult with an advanced solid tumor such as melanoma, head and neck, liver or kidney cancer.

The chain couples TRBV7-3 to TRBJ2-7; 9 bases line up with TRBD2. CDR1 is SGHTA, CDR2 FQGTGA, per germline. The CDR3 is 15 residues long. After removal of 5 bases from V and 5 bases from J, the junction contained 10 bases not matched to a gene. The CDR3 sequence is CASSPQAGGPHEQYF. Here the CDR3 DNA reads TGTGCCAGCAGCCCTCAGGCGGGGGGGCCCCACGAGCAGTACTTC.

The V gene is TRBV28, the J gene TRBJ1-2, with D uncertain. The ends were cut back, 2 bases at V and 4 bases at J, with 14 bases in the middle. Germline values: CDR1 MDHEN, CDR2 SYDVKM. The CDR3 is made up of 15 amino acids. DNA for the CDR3: TGTGCCAGCAGTTTAGCCTCGGACGGACTCTATGGCTACACCTTC. Amino acid sequence: CASSLASDGLYGYTF.

This clone was seen just once. The chain employs TRBV11-2 and TRBJ2-7; 9 bases align to TRBD1. The CDR3 is 14 amino acids. V dropped 4 bases and J dropped 1; count of bases not matched to a gene: 2. CDR1 is SGHAT, CDR2 FQNNGV, per germline. The CDR3 DNA reads as TGTGCCAGCAGCTCCGGGACAGGGTCCTACGAGCAGTACTTC. It encodes CASSSGTGSYEQYF. The full variable domain, with the rest looked up from reference TRBV11-2 and TRBJ2-7, is EAGVAQSPRYKIIEKRQSVAFWCNPISGHATLYWYQQILGQGPKLLIQFQNNGVVDDSQLPKDRFSAERLKGVDSTLKIQPAKLEDSAVYLCASSSGTGSYEQYFGPGTRLTVT.

The rearrangement links TRBV7-9 to TRBJ2-4; D is unclear. V dropped 5 bases and J dropped 0 bases, with 11 bases sitting between them. The CDR3 runs 15 residues. Germline V gene data show CDR1 as SEHNR and CDR2 as FQNEAQ (reference sequence). As DNA, the CDR3 is TGTGCCAGCAGCCACGAACCACTAGCCAAAAACATTCAGTACTTC. It is translated as CASSHEPLAKNIQYF.

The V gene is TRBV4-1, the J gene TRBJ2-2; 11 bases agree with TRBD1. Germline V gives CDR1 MGHRA, CDR2 YSYEKL. The CDR3 spans 18 residues. V shed 1 base, J shed 4 bases, and the junction held 8 bases outside the gene matches. The CDR3 protein is CASSQVGRTGGLTGELFF. The DNA for the CDR3 is TGCGCCAGCAGCCAAGTCGGGAGGACAGGGGGCCTCACCGGGGAGCTGTTTTTT.

The V gene is TRBV11-2, the J gene TRBJ2-2, with D uncertain. Germline CDR1 SGHAT, CDR2 FQNNGV. Trimming pared 0 bases from V and 4 bases from J, leaving 6 bases between. The CDR3 has 14 amino acids. The CDR3 DNA reads as TGTGCCAGCAGCTTAGATAGGGCCACCGGGGAGCTGTTTTTT. It yields the protein CASSLDRATGELFF.

J is TRBJ2-1 and V is TRBV5-1; no definite D call. The CDR3 contains 14 residues. The ends were cut back, 0 bases at V and 5 bases at J, with 9 bases in the middle. Germline V gives CDR1 SGHRS, CDR2 YFSETQ. The CDR3 reads CASSLDGLNNEQFF. The CDR3 DNA is TGCGCCAGCAGCTTGGATGGTCTAAACAATGAGCAGTTCTTC.

The chain joins TRBV11-2 to TRBJ1-4; D unresolved. CDR3 length equals 13 residues. Trimming removed 1 base at V and 6 bases at J, with 6 bases between. Germline V gives CDR1 SGHAT, CDR2 FQNNGV. The chain's CDR3 is CASSLADYEKLFF. The CDR3 nucleotides are TGTGCCAGCAGCTTAGCGGACTATGAAAAACTGTTTTTT.

V gene TRBV5-1 combines with J gene TRBJ1-4; tentatively, D is TRBD1 (5 bases). This CDR3 region has 17 residues. Germline V gene data show CDR1 as SGHRS and CDR2 as YFSETQ. The V gene lost 0 bases and the J gene lost 2 bases, with 14 bases spanning the gap. This CDR3 is CASSLVAAGRTNEKLFF. DNA of the CDR3: TGCGCCAGCAGCTTGGTTGCGGCAGGGAGGACTAATGAAAAACTGTTTTTT. Full variable domain (missing parts from reference TRBV5-1 and TRBJ1-4): KAGVTQTPRYLIKTRGQQVTLSCSPISGHRSVSWYQQTPGQGLQFLFEYFSETQRNKGNFPGRFSGRQFSNSRSEMNVSTLELGDSALYLCASSLVAAGRTNEKLFFGSGTQLSVL.

The chain carries TRBV6-1 and TRBJ1-2; perhaps TRBD1 as D (5 bases). Germline V gene data show CDR1 as MNHNS and CDR2 as SASEGT. V was shortened by 5 bases and J by 8 bases, with 6 bases between the two germline ends. The CDR3 has 10 amino acids. CDR3 protein: CASSWDGYTF. Here the CDR3 DNA reads TGTGCCAGCAGTTGGGACGGCTACACCTTC.

The CDR3 reads CASSVQGAPNTEAFF. In nucleotides, the CDR3 is TGTGCCAGCAGTGTCCAGGGGGCGCCGAACACTGAAGCTTTCTTT. V is TRBV28 and J is TRBJ1-1, with 8 bases matching TRBD1. CDR3 length: 15 amino acids. The germline CDR1 and CDR2 sequences are MDHEN and SYDVKM. V was pared by 5 bases and J by 1 base, with 6 bases of the junction left unmatched.

The chain combines TRBV19 with TRBJ1-5; 7 bases fit TRBD1. The CDR3 covers 14 residues. Unmatched junction bases numbered 2, after V lost 6 bases and J lost 0 bases. The germline gives CDR1 LNHDA, CDR2 SQIVND (reference sequence). As DNA, the CDR3 is TGTGCCAGTAGCGGGACAGTTAGCAATCAGCCCCAGCATTTT. Protein product: CASSGTVSNQPQHF.

This clone was counted once. This CDR3 is also generated by other DNA sequences in the sample. The chain links TRBV30 to TRBJ1-1; D remains ambiguous. V was shortened by 4 bases and J by 1 base, with 10 bases between the two germline ends. The CDR3 extends over 13 amino acids. Germline CDR1 reads GTSNPN; CDR2 reads SVGIG (reference sequence). CDR3 sequence (DNA): TGTGCCTGGACTCGGACGGGGAACACTGAAGCTTTCTTT. It specifies CAWTRTGNTEAFF.